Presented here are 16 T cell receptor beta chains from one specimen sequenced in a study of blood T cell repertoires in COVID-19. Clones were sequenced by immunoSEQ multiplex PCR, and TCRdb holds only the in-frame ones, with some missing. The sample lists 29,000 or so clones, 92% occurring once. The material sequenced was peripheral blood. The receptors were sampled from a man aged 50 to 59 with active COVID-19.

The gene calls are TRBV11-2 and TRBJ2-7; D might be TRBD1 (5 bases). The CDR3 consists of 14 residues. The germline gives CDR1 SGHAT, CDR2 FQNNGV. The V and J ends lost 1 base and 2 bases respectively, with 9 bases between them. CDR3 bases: TGTGCCAGCAGCTTAGTCTTCAGGGCCTACGAGCAGTACTTC. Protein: CASSLVFRAYEQYF. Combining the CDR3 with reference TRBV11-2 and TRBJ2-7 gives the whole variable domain EAGVAQSPRYKIIEKRQSVAFWCNPISGHATLYWYQQILGQGPKLLIQFQNNGVVDDSQLPKDRFSAERLKGVDSTLKIQPAKLEDSAVYLCASSLVFRAYEQYFGPGTRLTVT.

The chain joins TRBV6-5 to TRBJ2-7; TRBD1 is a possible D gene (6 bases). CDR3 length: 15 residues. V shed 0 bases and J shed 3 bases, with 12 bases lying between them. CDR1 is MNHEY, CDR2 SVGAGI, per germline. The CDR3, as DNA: TGTGCCAGCAGTTACTCATGGACAGCTAACTACGAGCAGTACTTC. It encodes CASSYSWTANYEQYF.

The CDR3 nucleotides read TGCGCCAGCAGCTCATCTTCCGGGACAGCCTACGAGCAGTACTTC. Translated: CASSSSSGTAYEQYF. The V gene is TRBV5-1, the J gene TRBJ2-7, with 7 positions matching TRBD1. The germline CDR1 and CDR2 sequences are SGHRS and YFSETQ. The CDR3 covers 15 residues. The V segment lost 3 bases and the J segment 2 bases; nucleotides outside the gene matches: 8.

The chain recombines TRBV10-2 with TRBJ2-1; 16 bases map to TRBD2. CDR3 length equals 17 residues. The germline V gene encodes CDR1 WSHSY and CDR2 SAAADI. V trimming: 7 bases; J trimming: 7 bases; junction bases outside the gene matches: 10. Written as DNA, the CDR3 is TGCGCCAGCACACTATACGGGACTAGCGGGAGGGGTAATGAGCAGTTCTTC. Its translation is CASTLYGTSGRGNEQFF.

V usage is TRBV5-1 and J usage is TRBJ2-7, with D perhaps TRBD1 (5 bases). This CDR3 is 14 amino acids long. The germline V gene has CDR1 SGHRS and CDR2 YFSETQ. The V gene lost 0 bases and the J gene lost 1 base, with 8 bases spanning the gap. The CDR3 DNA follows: TGCGCCAGCAGCTTGGGTCAGGGTTCCTACGAGCAGTACTTC. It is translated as CASSLGQGSYEQYF.

CDR3 sequence reads: CASSIGRGQQYEQYF. As DNA, the CDR3 is TGTGCCAGTAGTATAGGGCGGGGGCAACAATACGAGCAGTACTTC. The rearrangement uses TRBV19 and TRBJ2-7; TRBD2 is a possible D gene (7 bases). V lost 1 base to trimming and J lost 4 bases, with 14 bases between them. CDR3 length: 15 amino acids. CDR1 and CDR2 from the germline V gene are LNHDA and SQIVND (reference sequence).

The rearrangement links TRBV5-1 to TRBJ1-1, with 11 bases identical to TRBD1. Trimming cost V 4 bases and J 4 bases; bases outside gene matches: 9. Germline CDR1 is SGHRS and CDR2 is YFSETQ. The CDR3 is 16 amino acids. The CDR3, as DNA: TGCGCCAGCAGCCCTGGACAGGGGGCATTGGGCACTGAAGCTTTCTTT. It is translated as CASSPGQGALGTEAFF.

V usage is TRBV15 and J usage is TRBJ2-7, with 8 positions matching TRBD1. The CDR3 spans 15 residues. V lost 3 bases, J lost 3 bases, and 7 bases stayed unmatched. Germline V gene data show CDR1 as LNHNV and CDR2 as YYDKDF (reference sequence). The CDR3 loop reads CATSRRDRGLYEQYF. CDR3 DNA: TGTGCCACCAGCAGGAGAGACAGGGGACTCTACGAGCAGTACTTC.

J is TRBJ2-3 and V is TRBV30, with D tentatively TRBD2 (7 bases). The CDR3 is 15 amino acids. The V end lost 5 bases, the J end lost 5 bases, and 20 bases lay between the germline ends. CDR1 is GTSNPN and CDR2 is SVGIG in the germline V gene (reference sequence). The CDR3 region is CAWGTEGGGRDTQYF. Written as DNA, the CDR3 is TGTGCCTGGGGGACGGAGGGGGGGGGACGAGATACGCAGTATTTT.

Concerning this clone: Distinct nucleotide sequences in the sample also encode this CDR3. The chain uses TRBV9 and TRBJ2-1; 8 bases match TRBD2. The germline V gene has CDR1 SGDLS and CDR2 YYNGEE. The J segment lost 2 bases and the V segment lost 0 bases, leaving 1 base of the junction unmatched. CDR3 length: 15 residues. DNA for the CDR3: TGTGCCAGCAGCGTAGGAGCGGGAGCCTACAATGAGCAGTTCTTC. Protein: CASSVGAGAYNEQFF.

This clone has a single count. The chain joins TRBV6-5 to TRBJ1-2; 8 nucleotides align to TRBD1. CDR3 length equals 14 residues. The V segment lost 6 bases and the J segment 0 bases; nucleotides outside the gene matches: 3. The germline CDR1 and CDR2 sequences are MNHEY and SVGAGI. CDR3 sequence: CASRGTGSNYGYTF. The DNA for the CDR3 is TGTGCCAGCAGAGGGACAGGATCTAACTATGGCTACACCTTC.

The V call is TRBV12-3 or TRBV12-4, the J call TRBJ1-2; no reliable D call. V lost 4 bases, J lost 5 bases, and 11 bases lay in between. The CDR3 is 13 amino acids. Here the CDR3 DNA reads TGTGCCAGCAGTTCTTCCTTCGGTTATGGCTACACCTTC. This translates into CASSSSFGYGYTF.

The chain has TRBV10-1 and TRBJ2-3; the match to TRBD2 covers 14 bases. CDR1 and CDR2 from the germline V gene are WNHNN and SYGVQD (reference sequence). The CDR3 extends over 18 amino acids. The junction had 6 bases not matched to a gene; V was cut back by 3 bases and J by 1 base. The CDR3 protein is CASSEGTSGRGRTDTQYF. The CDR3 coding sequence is TGCGCCAGCAGTGAAGGGACTAGCGGGAGAGGGCGCACAGATACGCAGTATTTT.

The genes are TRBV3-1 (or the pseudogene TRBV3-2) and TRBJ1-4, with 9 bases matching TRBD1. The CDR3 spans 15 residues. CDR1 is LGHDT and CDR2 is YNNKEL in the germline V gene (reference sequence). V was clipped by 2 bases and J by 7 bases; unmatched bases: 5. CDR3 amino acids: CASSQPGTGIEKLFF. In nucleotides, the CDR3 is TGTGCCAGCAGCCAACCGGGGACAGGGATTGAAAAACTGTTTTTT.

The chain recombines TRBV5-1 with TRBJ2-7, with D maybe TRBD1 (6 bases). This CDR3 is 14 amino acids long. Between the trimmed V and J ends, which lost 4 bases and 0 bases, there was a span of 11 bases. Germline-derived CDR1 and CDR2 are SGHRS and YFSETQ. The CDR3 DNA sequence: TGCGCCAGCAGCCTCATACAGGGCTCCTACGAGCAGTACTTC. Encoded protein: CASSLIQGSYEQYF.

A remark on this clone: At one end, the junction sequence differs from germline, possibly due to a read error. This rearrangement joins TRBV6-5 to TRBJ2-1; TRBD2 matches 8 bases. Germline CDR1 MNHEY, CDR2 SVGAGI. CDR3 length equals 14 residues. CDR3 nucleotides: TGTGCCAGCAGTTACGACAGCGGGAGTGGCGAGCGGTTCTTC. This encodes CASSYDSGSGERFF.